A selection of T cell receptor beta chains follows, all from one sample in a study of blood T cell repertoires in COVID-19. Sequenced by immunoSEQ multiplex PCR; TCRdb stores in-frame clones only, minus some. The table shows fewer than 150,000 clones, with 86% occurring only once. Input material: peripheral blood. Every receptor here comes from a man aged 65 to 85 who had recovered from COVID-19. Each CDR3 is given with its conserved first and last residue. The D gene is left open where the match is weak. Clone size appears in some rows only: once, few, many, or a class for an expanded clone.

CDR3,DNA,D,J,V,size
CACRGQGENEQYF,TGTGCCTGCCGCGGGCAGGGGGAGAACGAGCAGTACTTC,TRBD1,TRBJ2-7,TRBV12-3/TRBV12-4,NA
CASSPRTSGRAGETQYF,TGCGCCAGCAGCCCGCGGACTAGCGGGAGAGCGGGGGAGACCCAGTACTTC,TRBD2,TRBJ2-5,TRBV4-3,NA
CASKGLAGLSYNEQFF,TGTGCCAGCAAGGGACTAGCGGGTCTTTCCTACAATGAGCAGTTCTTC,TRBD2,TRBJ2-1,TRBV28,NA
CASSLTTSGNYEQYF,TGCGCCAGCAGCTTAACGACTAGCGGAAATTACGAGCAGTACTTC,TRBD2,TRBJ2-7,TRBV5-1,NA
CASSYQTSAVDVNIQYF,TGTGCCAGCAGTTACCAAACTAGCGCCGTGGACGTAAACATTCAGTACTTC,TRBD2,TRBJ2-4,TRBV6-2/TRBV6-3,NA
CASSFDTNTEAFF,TGTGCCAGCAGCTTCGACACTAACACTGAAGCTTTCTTT,NA,TRBJ1-1,TRBV7-3,NA
CASSAAGGSSYEQYF,TGTGCCAGCAGTGCCGCAGGGGGTAGCTCCTACGAGCAGTACTTC,TRBD1,TRBJ2-7,TRBV28,NA
CASSPGWGPETQYF,TGTGCCAGCAGTCCGGGGTGGGGGCCAGAGACCCAGTACTTC,NA,TRBJ2-5,TRBV28,NA
CAWSARETQYF,TGTGCCTGGAGTGCCCGAGAGACCCAGTACTTC,NA,TRBJ2-5,TRBV30,NA
CATTSPDRPDTQYF,TGTGCCACCACCTCCCCCGACAGGCCAGATACGCAGTATTTT,NA,TRBJ2-3,TRBV24-1,NA
CASSPKSELFF,TGTGCCAGCAGTCCGAAAAGCGAGCTGTTTTTT,NA,TRBJ2-2,TRBV6-6,NA
CASSLIRGQTAFF,TGTGCCAGCAGTTTAATTAGGGGGCAAACTGCTTTCTTT,TRBD1,TRBJ1-1,TRBV28,NA
CASSRSGRAGGELFF,TGTGCCAGCAGTCGGAGCGGGAGGGCCGGCGGGGAGCTGTTTTTT,TRBD2,TRBJ2-2,TRBV6-2/TRBV6-3,NA
CASRPLMEGINEKLFF,TGTGCCAGCAGACCTCTGATGGAGGGAATAAATGAAAAACTGTTTTTT,NA,TRBJ1-4,TRBV28,NA
CASSPGTGVQPQHF,TGTGCCAGCAGCCCAGGGACAGGTGTTCAGCCCCAGCATTTT,TRBD1,TRBJ1-5,TRBV11-2,NA
CASSWDSSGANVLTF,TGTGCCAGCAGTTGGGACAGCTCTGGGGCCAACGTCCTGACTTTC,TRBD1,TRBJ2-6,TRBV6-5,NA
CASSERHRTDTQYF,TGTGCCAGCAGTGAACGACACCGCACAGATACGCAGTATTTT,NA,TRBJ2-3,TRBV6-1,NA
CAWTRAGETQYF,TGTGCCTGGACGAGGGCGGGGGAGACCCAGTACTTC,NA,TRBJ2-5,TRBV30,NA
CASSHRGKSSYEQYF,TGTGCCAGCAGCCACAGGGGAAAAAGCTCCTACGAGCAGTACTTC,TRBD1,TRBJ2-7,TRBV6-6,NA
CASSWMTGEFGGYTF,TGTGCCAGCAGCTGGATGACAGGGGAATTCGGGGGCTACACCTTC,TRBD1,TRBJ1-2,TRBV7-8,NA
CASTGAGGLGEQYF,TGTGCCAGCACCGGAGCGGGGGGGCTTGGGGAGCAGTACTTC,TRBD2,TRBJ2-7,TRBV6-5,few
CASSYSSSTDTQYF,TGTGCCAGCAGTTACTCGTCCTCCACAGATACGCAGTATTTT,NA,TRBJ2-3,TRBV6-5,NA
CASSLEGVEQYF,TGTGCCAGCAGCTTGGAAGGGGTCGAGCAGTACTTC,NA,TRBJ2-7,TRBV5-4,NA
CASSSDRLDIQYF,TGTGCCAGCAGTTCGGACAGGTTAGACATTCAGTACTTC,TRBD1,TRBJ2-4,TRBV28,NA
CASSVAGGFDEQFF,TGTGCCAGCAGTGTGGCGGGAGGGTTCGATGAGCAGTTCTTC,TRBD2,TRBJ2-1,TRBV2,NA
CASSLDPGPQTYEQYF,TGCGCCAGCAGCTTGGATCCAGGCCCACAGACCTACGAGCAGTACTTC,NA,TRBJ2-7,TRBV5-1,NA